The text below deals with one T cell receptor (beta chain). These data are taken from a study of blood T cell repertoires in COVID-19. Trimming stripped 0 bases from V and 8 bases from J, with 16 bases between. CDR1 is SEHNR and CDR2 is FQNEAQ in the germline V gene (reference sequence). This CDR3 spans 15 amino acids. Under the authors' procedure: Estimates of nucleated cell counts were drawn from the amplification of reference gene primers. The method was immunoSEQ multiplex PCR; TCRdb's version includes in-frame clones alone and lacks a portion of them. V, J and clone size are taken as reported in that table, and D and trimming were inferred from the DNA itself. The table includes 300,000 to 400,000 clones, under 95% detected once.

This clonotype originated in a woman in her late teens or twenties who had recovered from COVID-19. The chain recombines TRBV7-9 with TRBJ1-2; TRBD1 might be the D (5 bases). Sequencing was performed on peripheral blood. CDR3 sequence reads: CASSLARTWKGGYTF. In nucleotides, the CDR3 is TGTGCCAGCAGCTTAGCCCGGACATGGAAGGGAGGCTACACCTTC.